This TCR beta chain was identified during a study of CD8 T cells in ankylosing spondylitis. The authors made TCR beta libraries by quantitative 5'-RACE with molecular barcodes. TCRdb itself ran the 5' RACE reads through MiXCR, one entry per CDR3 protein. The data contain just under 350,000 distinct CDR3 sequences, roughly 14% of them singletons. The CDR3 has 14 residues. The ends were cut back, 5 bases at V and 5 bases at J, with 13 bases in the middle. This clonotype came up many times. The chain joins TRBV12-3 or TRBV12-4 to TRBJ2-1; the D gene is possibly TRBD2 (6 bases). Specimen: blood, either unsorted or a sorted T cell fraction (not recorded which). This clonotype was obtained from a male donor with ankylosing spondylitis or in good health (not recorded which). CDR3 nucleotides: TGTGCCAGCAGTCGAACCGGACTACACAATGAGCAGTTCTTC. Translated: CASSRTGLHNEQFF.